The 6 T cell receptor beta chains below were found in one sample sequenced in a study of blood T cell repertoires in COVID-19. Libraries were prepared by immunoSEQ multiplex PCR; TCRdb keeps only in-frame clonotypes and omits some of them. The repertoire holds 140,000 to 150,000 clones, about 77% seen once, with less than 5.5% in the top ten. Sequenced input: peripheral blood. Receptor source: a man between 60 and 75 years old with acute or convalescent COVID-19.

V is TRBV10-1 and J is TRBJ2-5; D remains unclear. The germline V and J ends were trimmed by 2 bases and 2 bases, with 9 bases remaining between them. Germline lookup yields CDR1 WNHNN and CDR2 SYGVQD (reference sequence). The CDR3 has 14 residues. The CDR3 DNA reads TGCGCCAGCAGTGAGGGGCTCCTACAAGAGACCCAGTACTTC. Its translation is CASSEGLLQETQYF.

The chain couples TRBV29-1 to TRBJ2-1, with 14 bases matching TRBD2. V shed 1 base, J shed 1 base, and the junction held 9 bases outside the gene matches. The CDR3 covers 19 residues. The germline V gene has CDR1 SQVTM and CDR2 ANQGSEA. CDR3 amino acids: CSVEGLAGGPGGSYNEQFF. The CDR3, as DNA: TGCAGCGTTGAAGGACTAGCGGGAGGGCCAGGCGGATCCTACAATGAGCAGTTCTTC.

CDR3 loop: CASSLQGTEAFF. DNA of the CDR3: TGTGCCAGCAGCCTTCAGGGTACTGAAGCTTTCTTT. The chain employs TRBV5-4 and TRBJ1-1; weak D call: TRBD1 (5 bases). Trimming took 4 bases from V and 5 from J, leaving 9 bases between them. The CDR3 spans 12 residues. Germline V CDR1 and CDR2: SGHNT, YYREEE (reference sequence).

The chain links TRBV7-2 to TRBJ1-5; D gene unclear. CDR3 length equals 14 residues. Germline V gives CDR1 SGHTA, CDR2 FQGNSA. V was shortened by 3 bases and J by 4 bases, with 10 bases between the two germline ends. The CDR3 DNA follows: TGTGCCAGCAGCTTGGAAAGAGGGAATCAGCCCCAGCATTTT. Its translation is CASSLERGNQPQHF.

This clone was detected many times. The gene calls are TRBV7-9 and TRBJ2-3; D unresolved. Between the trimmed V and J ends, which lost 5 bases and 0 bases, there was a span of 15 bases. The CDR3 runs to 16 residues. Germline values: CDR1 SEHNR, CDR2 FQNEAQ (reference sequence). The CDR3 is CASSPEGGPSTDTQYF. Written as DNA, the CDR3 is TGTGCCAGCAGCCCTGAAGGTGGGCCTAGCACAGATACGCAGTATTTT.

The chain couples TRBV18 to TRBJ2-7, with a tentative D call TRBD1 (6 bases). V dropped 4 bases and J dropped 4 bases, with 14 bases sitting between them. Germline V gives CDR1 KGHSH, CDR2 LQKENI. The CDR3 loop spans 14 amino acids. CDR3 DNA: TGTGCCAGCTCACTCCGCTTGGACAGTTACGAGCAGTACTTC. Its protein product is CASSLRLDSYEQYF.